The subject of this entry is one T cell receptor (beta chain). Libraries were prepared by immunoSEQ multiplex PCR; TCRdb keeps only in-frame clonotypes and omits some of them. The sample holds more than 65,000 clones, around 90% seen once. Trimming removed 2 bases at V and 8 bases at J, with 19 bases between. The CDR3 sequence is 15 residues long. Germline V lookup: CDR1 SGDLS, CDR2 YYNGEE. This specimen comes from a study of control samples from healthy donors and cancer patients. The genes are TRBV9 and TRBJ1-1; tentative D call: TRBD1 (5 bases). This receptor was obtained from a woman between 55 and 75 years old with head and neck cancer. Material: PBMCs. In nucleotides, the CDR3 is TGTGCCAGCAGCGTGTCCCCCGGGACGGAGGTCGAAGCTTTCTTT. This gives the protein CASSVSPGTEVEAFF.